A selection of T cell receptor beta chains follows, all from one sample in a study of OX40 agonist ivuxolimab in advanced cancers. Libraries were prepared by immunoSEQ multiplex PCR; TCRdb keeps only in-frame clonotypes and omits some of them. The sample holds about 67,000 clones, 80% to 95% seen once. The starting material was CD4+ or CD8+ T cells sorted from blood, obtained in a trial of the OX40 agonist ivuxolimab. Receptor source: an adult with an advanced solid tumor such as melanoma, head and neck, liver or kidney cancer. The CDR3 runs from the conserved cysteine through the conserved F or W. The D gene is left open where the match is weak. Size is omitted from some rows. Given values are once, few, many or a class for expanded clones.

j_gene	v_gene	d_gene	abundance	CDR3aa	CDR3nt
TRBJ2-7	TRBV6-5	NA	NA	CASSYSESPYEQYF	TGTGCCAGCAGTTACTCTGAGTCCCCATACGAGCAGTACTTC
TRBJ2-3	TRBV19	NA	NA	CASSPTTDSYTQYF	TGTGCCAGTAGTCCGACGACAGACTCCTATACGCAGTATTTT
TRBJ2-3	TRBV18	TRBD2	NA	CASSQSVAGEDTQYF	TGTGCCAGCTCACAGTCCGTAGCGGGGGAAGATACGCAGTATTTT
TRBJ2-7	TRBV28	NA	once	CASSSGGEGEQYF	TGTGCCAGCAGTTCCGGGGGAGAGGGCGAGCAGTACTTC
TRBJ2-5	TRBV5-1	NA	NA	CASRIEGNRGETQYF	TGCGCCAGCAGAATAGAGGGGAACCGGGGGGAGACCCAGTACTTC
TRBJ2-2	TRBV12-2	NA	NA	CASSKYVRGGAPNTGELFF	TGTGCAAGTTCCAAATACGTTCGCGGGGGGGCCCCGAACACCGGGGAGCTGTTTTTT
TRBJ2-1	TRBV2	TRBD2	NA	CASSRTSGSYEQFF	TGTGCCAGCAGTAGGACTAGCGGGAGCTATGAGCAGTTCTTC
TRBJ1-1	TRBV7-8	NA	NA	CASSLGRNTEAFF	TGTGCCAGCAGCTTAGGCCGGAACACTGAAGCTTTCTTT
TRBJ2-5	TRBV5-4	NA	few	CASSPWAIRETQYF	TGTGCCAGCAGCCCATGGGCGATAAGAGAGACCCAGTACTTC
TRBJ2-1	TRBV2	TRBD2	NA	CASSEGGRAPGEQFF	TGTGCCAGCAGTGAGGGCGGGAGGGCCCCGGGTGAGCAGTTCTTC
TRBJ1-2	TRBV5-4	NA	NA	CASSPQRANYGYTF	TGTGCCAGCAGCCCACAAAGAGCTAACTATGGCTACACCTTC
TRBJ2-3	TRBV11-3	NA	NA	CASSLAASSDTQYF	TGTGCCAGCAGCTTAGCTGCGTCTTCAGATACGCAGTATTTT
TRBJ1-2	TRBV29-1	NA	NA	CSVQDPSANYGYTF	TGCAGCGTTCAGGATCCCTCGGCTAACTATGGCTACACCTTC
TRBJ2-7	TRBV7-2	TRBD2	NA	CASSRPRGDHSYEQYF	TGTGCCAGCAGCCGACCCCGGGGGGACCACTCCTACGAGCAGTACTTC
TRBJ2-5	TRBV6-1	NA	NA	CASSELAPSETQYF	TGTGCCAGCAGTGAACTCGCCCCGTCGGAGACCCAGTACTTC
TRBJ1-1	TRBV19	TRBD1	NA	CASSLTGAHTEAFF	TGTGCCAGTAGTCTGACAGGGGCACATACTGAAGCTTTCTTT
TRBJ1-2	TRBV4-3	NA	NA	CASSQDSGAVGYTF	TGCGCCAGCAGCCAAGATTCAGGGGCAGTTGGCTACACCTTC
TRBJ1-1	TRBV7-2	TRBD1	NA	CASTQGARDTEAFF	TGTGCCAGCACCCAGGGGGCGCGGGACACTGAAGCTTTCTTT
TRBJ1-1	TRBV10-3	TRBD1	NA	CATGTGGTEAFF	TGTGCCACCGGGACAGGGGGCACTGAAGCTTTCTTT
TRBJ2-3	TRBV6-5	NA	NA	CASSYSSRGVADTQYF	TGTGCCAGCAGTTACTCTAGTCGAGGGGTGGCAGATACGCAGTATTTT
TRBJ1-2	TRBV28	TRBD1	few	CASSRTGGYGYTF	TGTGCCAGCAGTCGGACAGGGGGATATGGCTACACCTTC
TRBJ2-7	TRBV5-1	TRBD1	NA	CASSSSDRTYEQYF	TGCGCCAGCAGCTCCTCGGACAGGACCTACGAGCAGTACTTC
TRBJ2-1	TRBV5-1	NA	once	CASSLPLDHNEQFF	TGCGCCAGCAGCTTGCCTTTGGATCACAATGAGCAGTTCTTC
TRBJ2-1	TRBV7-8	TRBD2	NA	CASSPGGLAGVYEQFF	TGTGCCAGCAGCCCGGGGGGACTAGCGGGGGTATATGAGCAGTTCTTC
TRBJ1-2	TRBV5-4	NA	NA	CASSLVSGVMNYGYTF	TGTGCCAGCAGCTTGGTATCGGGGGTGATGAACTATGGCTACACCTTC
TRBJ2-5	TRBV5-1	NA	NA	CASSFLGGEETQYF	TGCGCCAGCAGCTTTTTGGGGGGAGAGGAGACCCAGTACTTC
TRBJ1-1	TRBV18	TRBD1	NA	CASSPRGQNTEAFF	TGTGCCAGCTCACCCAGGGGGCAGAACACTGAAGCTTTCTTT
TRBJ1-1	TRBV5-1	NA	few	CASSLGSGGRAFF	TGCGCCAGCAGCTTGGGATCGGGGGGTCGGGCTTTCTTT
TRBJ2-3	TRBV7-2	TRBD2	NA	CASSGGGTDTQYF	TGTGCCAGCAGCGGGGGGGGCACAGATACGCAGTATTTT
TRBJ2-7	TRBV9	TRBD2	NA	CASSVRPGLLYEQYF	TGTGCCAGCAGCGTCAGACCGGGACTACTATACGAGCAGTACTTC
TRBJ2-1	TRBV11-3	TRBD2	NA	CASSLLYIWSGTYNEQFF	TGTGCCAGCAGCTTATTGTACATCTGGAGCGGGACCTACAATGAGCAGTTCTTC
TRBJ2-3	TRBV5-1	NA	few	CASSLGLIQGGADTQYF	TGCGCCAGCAGCTTGGGCCTTATACAGGGAGGGGCAGATACGCAGTATTTT
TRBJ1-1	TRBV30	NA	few	CAWSVGLNGAFF	TGTGCCTGGAGCGTAGGACTAAATGGGGCTTTCTTT
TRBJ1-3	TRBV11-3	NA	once	CASSSVQAGNTIYF	TGTGCCAGCAGCTCAGTCCAGGCTGGAAACACCATATATTTT
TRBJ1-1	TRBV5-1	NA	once	CASSLLGGTEAFF	TGCGCCAGCAGCCTCTTAGGAGGAACTGAAGCTTTCTTT
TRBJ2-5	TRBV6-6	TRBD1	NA	CASSWTGGAEGETQYF	TGTGCCAGCAGTTGGACAGGGGGCGCTGAGGGAGAGACCCAGTACTTC
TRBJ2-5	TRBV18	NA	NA	CASSPPRGQETQYF	TGTGCCAGCTCACCACCCCGGGGGCAAGAGACCCAGTACTTC
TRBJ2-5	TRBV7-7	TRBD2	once	CASSRGLGSQETQYF	TGTGCTAGCAGCCGGGGACTAGGTTCCCAAGAGACCCAGTACTTC
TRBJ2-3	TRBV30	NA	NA	CAWTRGLDTQYF	TGTGCCTGGACACGAGGGCTAGATACGCAGTATTTT
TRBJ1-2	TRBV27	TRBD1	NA	CASSFSTGHYGYTF	TGTGCCAGCAGTTTCTCGACAGGGCACTATGGCTACACCTTC